This T cell receptor beta chain was found in a study of siplizumab effects on memory and regulatory T cells. This clone was found once. Data came from immunoSEQ multiplex PCR; TCRdb stores just in-frame clones and leaves some out. Here the sample spans approximately 60,000 clones, less than 80% being singletons. V lost 2 bases to trimming and J lost 16 bases, with 21 bases between them. Per germline, CDR1 MNHNY and CDR2 SVGAGI (reference sequence). CDR3 length equals 15 residues. What was sequenced was memory CD4+ T cells sorted from blood. This TCR came from a human donor in good health. The J gene is TRBJ1-6, the V gene TRBV6-6; D unresolved. The CDR3 here is CASSYQLPTLAELHF. In nucleotides, the CDR3 is TGTGCCAGCAGTTACCAGCTCCCGACGTTAGCTGAGCTCCACTTT.